Below are 7 T cell receptor beta chains sequenced from a single sample in a study of chronic HIV infection and antiretroviral therapy. MiXCR, run by TCRdb on the 5' RACE reads, gives a single entry per CDR3 protein. Of 39,000 or so distinct CDR3 sequences in the sample, 8.2% were seen once. Material for sequencing was peripheral blood. All receptors derive from an adult who had HIV and had not received antiretroviral therapy, or was an uninfected healthy control (not recorded which).

By its share, this clonotype is medium-sized (0.01 to 0.1%). Here the CDR3 DNA reads TGCGCCAGCAGCTCGGGACAGTACTCTGGGGCCAACGTCCTGACTTTC. The encoded protein is CASSSGQYSGANVLTF. The J gene is TRBJ2-6, the V gene TRBV5-1; TRBD1 agrees at 7 bases. This CDR3 region has 16 residues. CDR1 is SGHRS, CDR2 YFSETQ, per germline. V was clipped by 3 bases and J by 0 bases; unmatched bases: 3.

The sample holds many counts of this clonotype. The chain joins TRBV2 to TRBJ2-4; 10 bases agree with TRBD1. CDR3 length: 15 residues. With 6 bases clipped from V and 4 bases from J, the junction kept 6 bases outside the gene matches. Per the germline V gene, CDR1 is SNHLY and CDR2 is FYNNEI. CDR3 in DNA: TGTGCCAGCAGGGCGCGGACAGGGGGTAAAAACATTCAGTACTTC. Translation: CASRARTGGKNIQYF.

This clonotype showed up many times. The chain carries TRBV2 and TRBJ1-1, with 7 bases aligning to TRBD1. The V gene's germline CDR1 is SNHLY and CDR2 FYNNEI. V lost 11 bases, J lost 1 base, and 7 bases stayed unmatched. CDR3 length: 13 residues. The CDR3 DNA reads as TGTGCCGGTTGGGACAGACAGAACACTGAAGCTTTCTTT. It yields the protein CAGWDRQNTEAFF.

The chain is built from TRBV3-1 and TRBJ1-1; no clear D. The V end was cut by 2 bases, the J end by 5 bases, with 9 bases between. This CDR3 is 13 amino acids long. From germline, CDR1 is LGHDT and CDR2 YNNKEL (reference sequence). CDR3 amino acids: CASSQRLGTEAFF. The CDR3 DNA reads as TGTGCCAGCAGCCAACGTCTTGGGACTGAAGCTTTCTTT.

This clonotype was detected ten times or more. The chain uses TRBV30 and TRBJ2-3; 7 nucleotides line up with TRBD2. V gave up 4 bases and J gave up 7 bases; unmatched junction bases: 14. The CDR3 runs 15 residues. The germline CDR1 and CDR2 sequences are GTSNPN and SVGIG (reference sequence). This CDR3 is CAWMDAERDINTQYF. In DNA form, the CDR3 reads TGTGCCTGGATGGATGCGGAGCGGGATATAAATACGCAGTATTTT. Combining the CDR3 with reference TRBV30 and TRBJ2-3 gives the whole variable domain SQTIHQWPATLVQPVGSPLSLECTVEGTSNPNLYWYRQAAGRGLQLLFYSVGIGQISSEVPQNLSASRPQDRQFILSSKKLLLSDSGFYLCAWMDAERDINTQYFGPGTRLTVL.

V usage is TRBV29-1 and J usage is TRBJ2-2; no clear D gene. CDR1 is SQVTM and CDR2 is ANQGSEA in the germline V gene. The CDR3 is 14 amino acids. V lost 3 bases and J lost 1, with 9 bases in between. The CDR3 sequence is CSVEMVRNTGELFF. The CDR3 region has the DNA TGCAGCGTTGAGATGGTGCGGAACACCGGGGAGCTGTTTTTT.

The V and J genes are TRBV28 and TRBJ2-2, with 14 bases matching TRBD2. The V gene end was trimmed by 5 bases and the J gene end by 2 bases; junction bases not matched to a gene: 7. The CDR3 is 18 residues long. From germline, CDR1 is MDHEN and CDR2 SYDVKM. CDR3 region: CASSPGLAGGLNTGELFF. In nucleotides, the CDR3 is TGTGCCAGCAGTCCCGGACTAGCGGGAGGCCTTAACACCGGGGAGCTGTTTTTT.